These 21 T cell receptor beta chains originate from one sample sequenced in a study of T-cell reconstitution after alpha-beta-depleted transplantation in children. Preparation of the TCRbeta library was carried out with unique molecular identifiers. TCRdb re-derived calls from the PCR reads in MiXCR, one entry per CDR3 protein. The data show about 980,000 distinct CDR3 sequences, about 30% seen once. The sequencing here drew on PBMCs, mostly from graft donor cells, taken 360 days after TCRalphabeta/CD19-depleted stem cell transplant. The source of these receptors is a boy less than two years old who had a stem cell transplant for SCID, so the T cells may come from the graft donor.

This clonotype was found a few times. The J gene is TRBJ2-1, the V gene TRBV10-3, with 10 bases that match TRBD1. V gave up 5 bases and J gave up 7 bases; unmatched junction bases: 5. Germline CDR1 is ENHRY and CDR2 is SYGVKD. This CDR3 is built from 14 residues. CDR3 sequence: CAISRDRGINEQFF. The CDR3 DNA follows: TGTGCCATCAGTAGGGACAGGGGAATAAATGAGCAGTTCTTC.

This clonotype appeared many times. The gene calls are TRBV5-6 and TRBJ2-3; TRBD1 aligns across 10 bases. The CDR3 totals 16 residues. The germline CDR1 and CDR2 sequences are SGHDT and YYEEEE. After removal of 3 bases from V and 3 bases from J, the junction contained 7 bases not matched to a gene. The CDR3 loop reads CASSWSPGQGTDTQYF. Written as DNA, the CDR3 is TGTGCCAGCAGCTGGTCGCCGGGACAGGGGACAGATACGCAGTATTTT.

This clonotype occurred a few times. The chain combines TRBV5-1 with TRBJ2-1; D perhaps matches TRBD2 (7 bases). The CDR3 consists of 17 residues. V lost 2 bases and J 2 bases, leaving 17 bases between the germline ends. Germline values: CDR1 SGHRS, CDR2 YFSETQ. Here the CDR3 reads CASSFPLGGVTYNEQFF. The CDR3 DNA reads TGCGCCAGCAGCTTTCCTTTAGGGGGGGTTACCTACAATGAGCAGTTCTTC.

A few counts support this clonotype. The CDR3 sequence is CASSLASPGEQFF. The CDR3 DNA follows: TGCGCCAGCAGCTTGGCATCCCCCGGTGAGCAGTTCTTC. The genes are TRBV5-1 and TRBJ2-1; the D is unclear. CDR1 is SGHRS and CDR2 is YFSETQ in the germline V gene. CDR3 size: 13 residues. With 0 bases removed from V and 9 bases from J, the gap between germline ends came to 10 bases.

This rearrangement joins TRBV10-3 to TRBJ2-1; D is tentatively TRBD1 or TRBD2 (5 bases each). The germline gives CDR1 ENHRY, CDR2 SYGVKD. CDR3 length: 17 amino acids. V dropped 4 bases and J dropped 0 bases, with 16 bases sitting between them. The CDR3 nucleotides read TGTGCCATCAGTGGTCCGGGACCCCAGACCTCCTACAATGAGCAGTTCTTC. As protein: CAISGPGPQTSYNEQFF.

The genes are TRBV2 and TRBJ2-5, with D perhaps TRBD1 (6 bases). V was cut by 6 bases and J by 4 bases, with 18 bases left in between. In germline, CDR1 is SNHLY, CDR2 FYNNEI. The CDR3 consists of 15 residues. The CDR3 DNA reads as TGTGCCAGCAGGCCCCCGACAGGCTCCAGAGAGACCCAGTACTTC. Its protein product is CASRPPTGSRETQYF.

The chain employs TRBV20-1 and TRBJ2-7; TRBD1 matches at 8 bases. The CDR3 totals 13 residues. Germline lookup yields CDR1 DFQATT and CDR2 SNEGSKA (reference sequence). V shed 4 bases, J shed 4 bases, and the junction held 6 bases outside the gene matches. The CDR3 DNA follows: TGCAGTGCTAAAAGACAGGGGCGGTACGAGCAGTACTTC. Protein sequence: CSAKRQGRYEQYF.

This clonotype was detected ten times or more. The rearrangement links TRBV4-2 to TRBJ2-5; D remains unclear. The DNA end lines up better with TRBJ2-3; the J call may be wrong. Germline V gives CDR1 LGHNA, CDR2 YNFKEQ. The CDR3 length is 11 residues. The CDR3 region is CASSQGGTQYF. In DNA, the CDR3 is TGTGCCAGCAGCCAAGGAGGTACGCAGTATTTT.

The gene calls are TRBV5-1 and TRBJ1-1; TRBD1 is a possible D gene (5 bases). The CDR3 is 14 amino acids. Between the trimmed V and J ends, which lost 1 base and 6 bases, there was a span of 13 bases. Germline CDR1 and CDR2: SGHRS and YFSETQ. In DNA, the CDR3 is TGCGCCAGCAGCTTGACCGCAGGGAATCCTGAAGCTTTCTTT. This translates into CASSLTAGNPEAFF.

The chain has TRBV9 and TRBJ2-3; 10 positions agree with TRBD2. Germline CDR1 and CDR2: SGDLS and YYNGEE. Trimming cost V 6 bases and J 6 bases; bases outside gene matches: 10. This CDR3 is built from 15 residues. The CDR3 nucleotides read TGTGCCAGCACCGAAAGCGGGGGGGCATCCGATACGCAGTATTTT. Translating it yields CASTESGGASDTQYF.

The CDR3 region is CASSLGIETQYF. The CDR3 DNA reads as TGCGCCAGCAGCTTGGGGATCGAGACCCAGTACTTC. V usage is TRBV5-1 and J usage is TRBJ2-5; D call uncertain. Trimming removed 0 bases at V and 5 bases at J, with 5 bases between. The CDR3 length is 12 residues. Per the germline V gene, CDR1 is SGHRS and CDR2 is YFSETQ.

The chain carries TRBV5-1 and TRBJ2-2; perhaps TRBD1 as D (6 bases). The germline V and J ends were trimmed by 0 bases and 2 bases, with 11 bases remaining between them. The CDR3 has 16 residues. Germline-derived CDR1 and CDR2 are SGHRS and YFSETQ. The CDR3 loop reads CASSLVAGTNTGELFF. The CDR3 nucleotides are TGCGCCAGCAGCTTGGTGGCAGGGACAAACACCGGGGAGCTGTTTTTT.

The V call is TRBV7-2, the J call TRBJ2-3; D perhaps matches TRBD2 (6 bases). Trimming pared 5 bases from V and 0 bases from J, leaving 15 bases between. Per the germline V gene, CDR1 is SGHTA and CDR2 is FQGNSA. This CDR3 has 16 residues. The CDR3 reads CASSRDLARSTDTQYF. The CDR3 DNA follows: TGTGCCAGCAGCCGGGATCTAGCGAGAAGCACAGATACGCAGTATTTT.

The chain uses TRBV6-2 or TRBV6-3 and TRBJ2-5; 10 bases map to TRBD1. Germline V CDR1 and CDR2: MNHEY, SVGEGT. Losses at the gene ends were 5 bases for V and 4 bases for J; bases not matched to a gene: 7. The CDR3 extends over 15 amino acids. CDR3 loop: CASSLQDRGGETQYF. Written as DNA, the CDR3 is TGTGCCAGCAGTCTACAGGACAGGGGGGGAGAGACCCAGTACTTC.

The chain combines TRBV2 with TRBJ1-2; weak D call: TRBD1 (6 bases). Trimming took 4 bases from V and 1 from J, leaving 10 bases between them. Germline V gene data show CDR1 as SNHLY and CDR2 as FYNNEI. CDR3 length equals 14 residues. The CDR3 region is CASSGQEVNYGYTF. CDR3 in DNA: TGTGCCAGCAGTGGACAGGAGGTTAACTATGGCTACACCTTC.

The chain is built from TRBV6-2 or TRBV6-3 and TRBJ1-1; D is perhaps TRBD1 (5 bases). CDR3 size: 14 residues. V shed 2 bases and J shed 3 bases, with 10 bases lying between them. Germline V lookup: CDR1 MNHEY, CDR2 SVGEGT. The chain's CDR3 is CASSYIVGDTEAFF. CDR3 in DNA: TGTGCCAGCAGTTACATCGTGGGGGACACTGAAGCTTTCTTT.

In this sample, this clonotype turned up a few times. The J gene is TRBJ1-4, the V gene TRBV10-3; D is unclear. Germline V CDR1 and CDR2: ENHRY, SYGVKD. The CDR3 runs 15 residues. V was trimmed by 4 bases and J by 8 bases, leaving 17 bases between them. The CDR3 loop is CAISVDPGRGEKLFF. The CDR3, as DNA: TGTGCCATCAGTGTCGACCCCGGGCGAGGGGAAAAACTGTTTTTT.

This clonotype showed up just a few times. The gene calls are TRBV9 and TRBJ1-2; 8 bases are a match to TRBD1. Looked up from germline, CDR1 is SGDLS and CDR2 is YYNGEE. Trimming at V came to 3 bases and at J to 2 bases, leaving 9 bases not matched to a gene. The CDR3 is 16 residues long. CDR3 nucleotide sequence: TGTGCCAGCAGCGAGGTTACCGGGGACAGGAACTATGGCTACACCTTC. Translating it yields CASSEVTGDRNYGYTF.

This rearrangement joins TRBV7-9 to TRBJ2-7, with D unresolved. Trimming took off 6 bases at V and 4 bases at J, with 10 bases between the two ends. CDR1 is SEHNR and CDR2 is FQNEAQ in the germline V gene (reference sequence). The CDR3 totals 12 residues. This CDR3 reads CASSFPNYEQYF. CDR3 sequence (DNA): TGTGCCAGCAGTTTTCCTAATTACGAGCAGTACTTC.

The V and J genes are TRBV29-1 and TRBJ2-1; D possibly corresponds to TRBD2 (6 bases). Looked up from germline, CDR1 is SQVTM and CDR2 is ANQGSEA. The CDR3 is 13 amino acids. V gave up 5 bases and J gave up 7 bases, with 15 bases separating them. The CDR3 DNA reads TGCAGCGTTCAACCCTATGGGGGGAATGAGCAGTTCTTC. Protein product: CSVQPYGGNEQFF.

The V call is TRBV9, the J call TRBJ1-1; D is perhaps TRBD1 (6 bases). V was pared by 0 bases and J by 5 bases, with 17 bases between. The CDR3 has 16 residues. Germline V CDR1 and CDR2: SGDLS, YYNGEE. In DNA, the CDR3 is TGTGCCAGCAGCGTAGACGCCGGACAGCCGGGGACTGAAGCTTTCTTT. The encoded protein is CASSVDAGQPGTEAFF.